This T cell receptor (beta chain) stems from a study of cytomegalovirus exposure and HLA in healthy donors. Both 60 Vbeta primers and 13 Jbeta primers went into the PCR. The protocol was immunoSEQ multiplex PCR, while the TCRdb copy is restricted to in-frame clones and leaves out a portion. The sample yields around 90,000 clones, 80% seen once. CDR1 is MNHEY, CDR2 SVGAGI, per germline. This CDR3 contains 15 residues. V trimming: 4 bases; J trimming: 0 bases; junction bases outside the gene matches: 1. This clone was observed a handful of times. Its matching antigen is unknown. Study observations and caveats: The sole available immune exposure information was CMV serostatus. The authors reported that TCR beta sequences could predict HLA-A and HLA-B alleles. These predictions were accurate for most subjects in the first cohort.

The material sequenced was PBMCs. This TCR was recovered from a man aged 30 to 45 in good health and CMV-seronegative. The chain joins TRBV6-5 to TRBJ2-3; 10 bases fit TRBD2. CDR3 sequence: CASSSLAGSTDTQYF. The CDR3 nucleotides are TGTGCCAGCAGTTCACTAGCGGGGAGCACAGATACGCAGTATTTT.